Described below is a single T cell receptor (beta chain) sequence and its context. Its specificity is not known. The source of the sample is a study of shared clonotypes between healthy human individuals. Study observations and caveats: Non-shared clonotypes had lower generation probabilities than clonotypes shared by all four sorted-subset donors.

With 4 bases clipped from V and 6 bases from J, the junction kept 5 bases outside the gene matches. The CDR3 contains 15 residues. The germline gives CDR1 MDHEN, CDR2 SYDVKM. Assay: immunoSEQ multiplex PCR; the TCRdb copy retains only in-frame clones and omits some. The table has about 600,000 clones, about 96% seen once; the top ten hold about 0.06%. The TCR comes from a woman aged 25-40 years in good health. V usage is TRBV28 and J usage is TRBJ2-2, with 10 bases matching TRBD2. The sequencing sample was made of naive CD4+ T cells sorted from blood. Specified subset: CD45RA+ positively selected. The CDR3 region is CASSSSGSWAGELFF. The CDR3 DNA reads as TGTGCCAGCAGTTCTAGCGGGAGTTGGGCCGGGGAGCTGTTTTTT.